A selection of T cell receptor beta chains follows, all from one sample in a study of response to subunit inactivated influenza vaccine. MiXCR, applied by TCRdb to the RT-PCR reads, yields one record per CDR3 protein. The data contain about 500,000 distinct CDR3 sequences, approximately 16% of them singletons. The input for sequencing was CD4+ T cells sorted from PBMCs, taken 23 to 25 months after vaccination. These receptors all come from a man between 45 and 75 years old who received an inactivated influenza vaccine. Each CDR3 is given with its conserved first and last residue. Each record gives: V gene, J gene, clone size, D gene, CDR3 length, CDR3 protein, CDR3 DNA. The D gene is left open where the match is weak. Expanded clones are given a class, and other clones once, few, many or no size at all.

v_gene: TRBV10-3
j_gene: TRBJ2-5
abundance: .
d_gene: .
len: 12
CDR3aa: CAISEGLETQYF
CDR3nt: TGTGCCATCAGTGAAGGGTTGGAGACCCAGTACTTC

v_gene: TRBV19
j_gene: TRBJ2-3
abundance: .
d_gene: .
len: 15
CDR3aa: CASAPGHTSTDTQYF
CDR3nt: TGTGCCAGCGCGCCGGGACACACTAGCACAGATACGCAGTATTTT

v_gene: TRBV29-1
j_gene: TRBJ2-7
abundance: few
d_gene: .
len: 12
CDR3aa: CSVAPQGFEQYF
CDR3nt: TGCAGCGTTGCACCTCAGGGCTTCGAGCAGTACTTC

v_gene: TRBV25-1
j_gene: TRBJ1-1
abundance: .
d_gene: TRBD1
len: 16
CDR3aa: CASTGGTGAWNTEAFF
CDR3nt: TGTGCCAGCACCGGCGGGACAGGGGCATGGAACACTGAAGCTTTCTTT

v_gene: TRBV3-1
j_gene: TRBJ2-7
abundance: few
d_gene: .
len: 16
CDR3aa: CTSSHRWRTLSYEQYF
CDR3nt: TGTACCAGCAGCCATCGGTGGAGGACTCTCTCCTACGAGCAGTACTTC

v_gene: TRBV10-3
j_gene: TRBJ2-1
abundance: .
d_gene: .
len: 12
CDR3aa: CAISESNNEQFF
CDR3nt: TGTGCCATCAGTGAGTCGAACAATGAGCAGTTCTTC

v_gene: TRBV29-1
j_gene: TRBJ2-7
abundance: .
d_gene: TRBD1
len: 12
CDR3aa: CSVYRTGYEQYF
CDR3nt: TGCAGCGTTTACAGGACAGGGTACGAGCAGTACTTC

v_gene: TRBV7-2
j_gene: TRBJ2-1
abundance: few
d_gene: TRBD2
len: 15
CDR3aa: CASSSGTSIINEQFF
CDR3nt: TGTGCCAGCAGCTCCGGGACTAGCATAATCAATGAGCAGTTCTTC

v_gene: TRBV4-3
j_gene: TRBJ2-1
abundance: few
d_gene: .
len: 15
CDR3aa: CASSQTGRVHNEQFF
CDR3nt: TGCGCCAGCAGCCAGACCGGCAGGGTCCACAATGAGCAGTTCTTC

v_gene: TRBV5-1
j_gene: TRBJ2-2
abundance: .
d_gene: .
len: 14
CDR3aa: CASSLRLDGGELFF
CDR3nt: TGCGCCAGCAGCTTGCGGCTAGACGGCGGGGAGCTGTTTTTT

v_gene: TRBV20-1
j_gene: TRBJ2-7
abundance: .
d_gene: TRBD2
len: 15
CDR3aa: CSAQREFPLSDEQYF
CDR3nt: TGCAGTGCACAGCGGGAGTTTCCCCTGAGCGACGAGCAGTACTTC

v_gene: TRBV5-4
j_gene: TRBJ2-2
abundance: few
d_gene: TRBD2
len: 19
CDR3aa: CASSLAVGLAGGRTGELFF
CDR3nt: TGTGCCAGCAGCTTGGCGGTCGGACTAGCGGGGGGTCGTACCGGGGAGCTGTTTTTT

v_gene: TRBV29-1
j_gene: TRBJ1-2
abundance: few
d_gene: .
len: 10
CDR3aa: CSVEEGGYTF
CDR3nt: TGCAGCGTTGAAGAGGGGGGCTACACCTTC

v_gene: TRBV7-9
j_gene: TRBJ1-4
abundance: few
d_gene: TRBD1
len: 16
CDR3aa: CASSPRGGTTNEKLFF
CDR3nt: TGTGCCAGCAGCCCCAGGGGGGGGACAACTAATGAAAAACTGTTTTTT

v_gene: TRBV4-3
j_gene: TRBJ1-4
abundance: .
d_gene: TRBD1
len: 16
CDR3aa: CASSQGQGLFGEKLFF
CDR3nt: TGCGCCAGCAGCCAAGGACAGGGGCTGTTCGGGGAAAAACTGTTTTTT

v_gene: TRBV2
j_gene: TRBJ2-4
abundance: .
d_gene: .
len: 15
CDR3aa: CASSPTPGLTNIQYF
CDR3nt: TGTGCCAGCAGCCCCACCCCGGGACTGACCAACATTCAGTACTTC

v_gene: TRBV19
j_gene: TRBJ2-1
abundance: .
d_gene: TRBD2
len: 15
CDR3aa: CASSTLGRAYNEQFF
CDR3nt: TGTGCCAGTAGCACCCTAGGGAGGGCCTACAATGAGCAGTTCTTC

v_gene: TRBV25-1
j_gene: TRBJ2-6
abundance: .
d_gene: .
len: 17
CDR3aa: CASSPRTLSSGANVLTF
CDR3nt: TGTGCCAGCAGTCCCCGGACTTTGAGCTCTGGGGCCAACGTCCTGACTTTC

v_gene: TRBV5-1
j_gene: TRBJ2-7
abundance: few
d_gene: .
len: 16
CDR3aa: CASSLAAGTSAYEQYF
CDR3nt: TGCGCCAGCAGCTTGGCTGCCGGGACGTCGGCCTACGAGCAGTACTTC

v_gene: TRBV4-3
j_gene: TRBJ1-5
abundance: many
d_gene: .
len: 16
CDR3aa: CASSQDWGRVNQPQHF
CDR3nt: TGCGCCAGCAGCCAAGATTGGGGCCGAGTCAATCAGCCCCAGCATTTT

v_gene: TRBV6-2/TRBV6-3
j_gene: TRBJ2-7
abundance: .
d_gene: .
len: 16
CDR3aa: CASSYSSDSNDYEQYF
CDR3nt: TGTGCCAGCAGTTACTCCTCAGACTCGAACGACTACGAGCAGTACTTC

v_gene: TRBV29-1
j_gene: TRBJ1-2
abundance: few
d_gene: TRBD1
len: 13
CDR3aa: CSVGLDRVYGYTF
CDR3nt: TGCAGCGTCGGATTGGACAGGGTTTATGGCTACACCTTC

v_gene: TRBV20-1
j_gene: TRBJ1-5
abundance: .
d_gene: TRBD1
len: 13
CDR3aa: CSAKGQGGQPQHF
CDR3nt: TGCAGTGCTAAGGGACAGGGGGGGCAGCCCCAGCATTTT

v_gene: TRBV6-1
j_gene: TRBJ2-5
abundance: .
d_gene: TRBD1
len: 12
CDR3aa: CATSTGAETQYF
CDR3nt: TGTGCCACCTCTACAGGGGCAGAGACCCAGTACTTC

v_gene: TRBV12-3/TRBV12-4
j_gene: TRBJ1-6
abundance: many
d_gene: TRBD1
len: 15
CDR3aa: CASSPTGTGDSPLHF
CDR3nt: TGTGCCAGCAGTCCGACCGGGACAGGGGATTCACCCCTCCACTTT

v_gene: TRBV15
j_gene: TRBJ1-2
abundance: few
d_gene: TRBD1
len: 19
CDR3aa: CATSRSGPQGGWGNYGYTF
CDR3nt: TGTGCCACCAGCCGCTCCGGCCCCCAGGGGGGGTGGGGGAACTATGGCTACACCTTC

v_gene: TRBV29-1
j_gene: TRBJ2-5
abundance: many
d_gene: .
len: 12
CDR3aa: CSVGQLQETQYF
CDR3nt: TGCAGCGTCGGACAGCTCCAAGAGACCCAGTACTTC

v_gene: TRBV6-1
j_gene: TRBJ2-1
abundance: .
d_gene: TRBD1
len: 14
CDR3aa: CASRRQGFLNEQFF
CDR3nt: TGTGCCAGCAGACGACAGGGGTTTTTGAATGAGCAGTTCTTC

v_gene: TRBV7-3
j_gene: TRBJ2-7
abundance: few
d_gene: .
len: 15
CDR3aa: CASSLFPGGAYEQYF
CDR3nt: TGTGCCAGCAGCTTATTTCCCGGAGGGGCCTACGAGCAGTACTTC

v_gene: TRBV10-3
j_gene: TRBJ2-1
abundance: few
d_gene: TRBD2
len: 19
CDR3aa: CAISESAPTGAGVGNEQFF
CDR3nt: TGTGCCATCAGTGAGTCGGCCCCAACAGGAGCGGGAGTTGGAAATGAGCAGTTCTTC

v_gene: TRBV18
j_gene: TRBJ2-3
abundance: .
d_gene: .
len: 13
CDR3aa: CASSPTGFDTQYF
CDR3nt: TGTGCCAGCTCCCCAACGGGGTTTGATACGCAGTATTTT

v_gene: TRBV7-8
j_gene: TRBJ2-3
abundance: few
d_gene: .
len: 15
CDR3aa: CASSLSGWKTDTQYF
CDR3nt: TGTGCCAGCAGCTTATCGGGGTGGAAAACAGATACGCAGTATTTT

v_gene: TRBV5-1
j_gene: TRBJ1-4
abundance: .
d_gene: .
len: 16
CDR3aa: CASSLDRSVGGEKLFF
CDR3nt: TGCGCCAGCAGCTTGGATCGCTCGGTAGGAGGTGAAAAACTGTTTTTT

v_gene: TRBV28
j_gene: TRBJ2-7
abundance: .
d_gene: .
len: 14
CDR3aa: CASRLTGGIYEQYF
CDR3nt: TGTGCCAGCAGGCTCACGGGTGGAATTTACGAGCAGTACTTC

v_gene: TRBV28
j_gene: TRBJ1-1
abundance: few
d_gene: .
len: 13
CDR3aa: CASIWEGNTEAFF
CDR3nt: TGTGCCAGCATCTGGGAGGGGAACACTGAAGCTTTCTTT

v_gene: TRBV5-1
j_gene: TRBJ2-3
abundance: .
d_gene: .
len: 14
CDR3aa: CASSKAQYTDTQYF
CDR3nt: TGCGCCAGCAGCAAGGCTCAGTACACAGATACGCAGTATTTT

v_gene: TRBV20-1
j_gene: TRBJ2-7
abundance: few
d_gene: .
len: 14
CDR3aa: CSASGGPNSYEQYF
CDR3nt: TGCAGTGCTAGCGGGGGCCCTAACTCCTACGAGCAGTACTTC

v_gene: TRBV7-2
j_gene: TRBJ2-5
abundance: few
d_gene: TRBD1
len: 14
CDR3aa: CASSHGTERMAQYF
CDR3nt: TGTGCCAGCAGCCACGGGACAGAAAGGATGGCCCAGTACTTC

v_gene: TRBV2
j_gene: TRBJ2-7
abundance: few
d_gene: .
len: 14
CDR3aa: CANPGPGIMSEQYF
CDR3nt: TGTGCCAACCCCGGGCCGGGGATCATGTCCGAGCAGTACTTC

v_gene: TRBV7-7
j_gene: TRBJ2-7
abundance: many
d_gene: TRBD2
len: 15
CDR3aa: CASSTGTSSVNEQYF
CDR3nt: TGTGCCAGCAGCACCGGGACTAGCAGTGTCAACGAGCAGTACTTC

v_gene: TRBV12-3/TRBV12-4
j_gene: TRBJ2-2
abundance: many
d_gene: .
len: 15
CDR3aa: CASTPGTANTGELFF
CDR3nt: TGTGCCAGCACCCCGGGGACGGCGAACACCGGGGAGCTGTTTTTT

v_gene: TRBV7-2
j_gene: TRBJ2-3
abundance: .
d_gene: TRBD2
len: 15
CDR3aa: CASSSMRGNTDTQYF
CDR3nt: TGTGCCAGCAGCTCCATGCGGGGGAACACAGATACGCAGTATTTT

v_gene: TRBV28
j_gene: TRBJ2-7
abundance: .
d_gene: .
len: 11
CDR3aa: CASSLDTVWDF
CDR3nt: TGTGCCAGCAGTCTGGACACGGTGTGGGACTTC

v_gene: TRBV5-1
j_gene: TRBJ2-1
abundance: many
d_gene: .
len: 17
CDR3aa: CASSLSTGLSSYNEQFF
CDR3nt: TGCGCCAGCAGCTTGTCAACGGGATTGAGCTCCTACAATGAGCAGTTCTTC

v_gene: TRBV5-1
j_gene: TRBJ2-4
abundance: few
d_gene: TRBD2
len: 14
CDR3aa: CASKEPGGKNIQYF
CDR3nt: TGCGCCAGCAAAGAACCGGGGGGGAAAAACATTCAGTACTTC

v_gene: TRBV20-1
j_gene: TRBJ1-6
abundance: few
d_gene: .
len: 12
CDR3aa: CSATDRMTPLHF
CDR3nt: TGCAGTGCTACAGACAGGATGACACCCCTCCACTTT